This T cell receptor beta chain is from a study of blood T cells in healthy people across ages. Sample-barcoded 5' priming and a J-beta primer mix drove a second PCR of roughly 6 to 12 cycles. TCRdb analysed the 5' RACE reads with MiXCR anew, one entry per CDR3 protein. The sample has about 780,000 distinct CDR3 sequences; roughly 60% are singletons. CDR3 length: 13 residues. Trimming removed 0 bases at V and 1 base at J, with 3 bases between. Looked up from germline, CDR1 is SGHTA and CDR2 is FQGNSA. This clonotype has only a few counts. What was sequenced was blood. The sequence was collected from a man aged 25-40 years in good health. This chain links TRBV7-2 with TRBJ2-5, with D unresolved. This chain's CDR3 is CASSLALQETQYF. CDR3 coding DNA: TGTGCCAGCAGCTTAGCCCTCCAAGAGACCCAGTACTTC.